This passage covers 10 T cell receptor beta chains from one sample sequenced in a study of shared clonotypes between healthy human individuals (dated by TCRdb to about 2020). For the CD8 naive samples, CD45RO-negative cells were positively selected for CCR7, yielding a CD45RA+CCR7+ population from which TemRA cells were excluded. The method was the immunoSEQ multiplex PCR assay. TCRdb retrieved this table from immuneACCESS and kept in-frame rearrangements only. Not all clones are present; in checked studies, unresolved V genes account for under half, and no reason is known for the remainder. This sample comprises under 2,000,000 clones, less than 95% of them detected only once. The top ten hold 1.2% of the sample. The sample taken for sequencing was naive CD8+ T cells sorted from blood. The meaning of the sample's cell subset or site label: CD45RA+CCR7+. The receptors come from a man aged 18 to 29 in good health.

For this clone: This same CDR3 is encoded by further DNA sequences in the sample. The chain employs TRBV5-1 and TRBJ2-1; D remains ambiguous. Trimming pared 0 bases from V and 1 base from J, leaving 5 bases between. This CDR3 region has 14 residues. CDR1 SGHRS and CDR2 YFSETQ come from the germline V gene. The CDR3 sequence: CASSLVDSYNEQFF. The CDR3 region has the DNA TGCGCCAGCAGCTTGGTAGATTCCTACAATGAGCAGTTCTTC.

The chain uses TRBV6-6 and TRBJ2-2; D is uncertain. The CDR3 consists of 15 residues. Trimming took 7 bases from V and 1 from J, leaving 13 bases between them. Germline CDR1 and CDR2: MNHNY and SVGAGI (reference sequence). The CDR3 DNA reads TGTGCCAGCACCAATCGGGCCCTGAACACCGGGGAGCTGTTTTTT. It translates to CASTNRALNTGELFF.

V is TRBV4-1 and J is TRBJ2-7; 16 nucleotides agree with TRBD2. V trimming: 5 bases; J trimming: 5 bases; junction bases outside the gene matches: 9. The CDR3 consists of 17 residues. CDR1 MGHRA and CDR2 YSYEKL come from the germline V gene. Here the CDR3 DNA reads TGCGCCAGCAGCGCGGGACTAGCGGGAGGGCCTTCCCACGAGCAGTACTTC. This codes for CASSAGLAGGPSHEQYF.

The chain carries TRBV6-8 and TRBJ2-7; D possibly corresponds to TRBD1 (5 bases). V was clipped by 2 bases and J by 0 bases, with 14 bases between them. CDR1 MNHGY and CDR2 SAAAGT come from the germline V gene. The CDR3 is made up of 16 amino acids. The CDR3 reads CASSYRWWTISYEQYF. DNA for the CDR3: TGTGCCAGCAGTTACCGGTGGTGGACAATCTCCTACGAGCAGTACTTC.

The chain combines TRBV13 with TRBJ2-2, with 7 bases identical to TRBD2. The CDR3 is 15 residues long. Looked up from germline, CDR1 is PRHDT and CDR2 is FYEKMQ (reference sequence). V lost 5 bases, J lost 4 bases, and 7 bases stayed unmatched. The CDR3 here is CASSVSSGSTGELFF. The CDR3 DNA sequence: TGTGCCAGCAGCGTCTCTAGCGGTAGCACCGGGGAGCTGTTTTTT. Together with reference TRBV13 and TRBJ2-2, the CDR3 gives the full variable domain: AAGVIQSPRHLIKEKRETATLKCYPIPRHDTVYWYQQGPGQDPQFLISFYEKMQSDKGSIPDRFSAQQFSDYHSELNMSSLELGDSALYFCASSVSSGSTGELFFGEGSRLTVL.

The rearrangement uses TRBV2 and TRBJ1-2, with D uncertain. Looked up from germline, CDR1 is SNHLY and CDR2 is FYNNEI. The CDR3 extends over 13 amino acids. Trimming left V 8 bases short and J 3 bases short, with 13 bases between. CDR3 coding DNA: TGTGCCAGCCTGACAACCATCGACTATGGCTACACCTTC. Its translation is CASLTTIDYGYTF.

This chain uses TRBV27 with TRBJ2-2, with no clear D. The V end lost 4 bases, the J end lost 3 bases, and 15 bases lay between the germline ends. Germline V gene sequence: CDR1 MNHEY, CDR2 SMNVEV (reference sequence). The CDR3 runs 16 residues. CDR3 sequence (DNA): TGTGCCAGCAGTTCGAGAATACCTGGATACACCGGGGAGCTGTTTTTT. This translates into CASSSRIPGYTGELFF.

The chain combines TRBV4-1 with TRBJ2-7; unclear D gene. The CDR3 runs to 15 residues. Germline CDR1 and CDR2: MGHRA and YSYEKL. Trimming removed 0 bases from V and 2 bases from J, with 11 bases in between. The CDR3: CASSQERNPTYEQYF. The DNA for the CDR3 is TGCGCCAGCAGCCAAGAAAGGAACCCCACCTACGAGCAGTACTTC.

This sequence joins TRBV19 and TRBJ2-3; TRBD1 agrees at 7 bases. CDR1 is LNHDA and CDR2 is SQIVND in the germline V gene (reference sequence). V lost 8 bases, J lost 2 bases, and 7 bases stayed unmatched. This CDR3 contains 14 residues. CDR3 DNA: TGTGCCAGTGCCGGGACAGCTTCCACAGATACGCAGTATTTT. This sequence encodes CASAGTASTDTQYF.

There are a few counts of this clone. The chain links TRBV27 to TRBJ1-6, with 10 positions matching TRBD1. The germline gives CDR1 MNHEY, CDR2 SMNVEV (reference sequence). The V gene end was trimmed by 8 bases and the J gene end by 10 bases; junction bases not matched to a gene: 5. CDR3 length: 13 amino acids. CDR3 DNA: TGTGCCAGCTGGGACAGGGGTATGTCACCCCTCCACTTT. Protein: CASWDRGMSPLHF.